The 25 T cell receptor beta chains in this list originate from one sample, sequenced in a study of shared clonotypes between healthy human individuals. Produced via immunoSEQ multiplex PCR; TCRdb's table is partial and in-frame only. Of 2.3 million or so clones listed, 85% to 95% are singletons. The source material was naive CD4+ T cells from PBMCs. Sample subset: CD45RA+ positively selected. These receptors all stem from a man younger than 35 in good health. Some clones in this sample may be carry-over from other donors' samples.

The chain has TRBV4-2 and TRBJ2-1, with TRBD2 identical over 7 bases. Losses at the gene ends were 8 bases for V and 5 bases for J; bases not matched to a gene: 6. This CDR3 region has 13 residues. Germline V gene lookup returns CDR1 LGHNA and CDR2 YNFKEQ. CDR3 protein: CASRPSGNNEQFF. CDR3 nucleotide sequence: TGTGCCAGCCGACCTAGCGGAAACAATGAGCAGTTCTTC.

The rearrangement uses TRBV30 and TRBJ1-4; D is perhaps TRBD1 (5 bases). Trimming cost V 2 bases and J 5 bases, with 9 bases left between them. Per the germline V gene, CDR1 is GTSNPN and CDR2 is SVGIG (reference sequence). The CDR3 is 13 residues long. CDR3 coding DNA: TGTGCCTGGAGTAGGCCAGGGAATGAAAAACTGTTTTTT. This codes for CAWSRPGNEKLFF.

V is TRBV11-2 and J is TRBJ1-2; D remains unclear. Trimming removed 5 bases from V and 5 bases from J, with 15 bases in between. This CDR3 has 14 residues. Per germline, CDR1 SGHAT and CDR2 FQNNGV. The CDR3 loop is CASSLLGGLYGYTF. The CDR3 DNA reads TGTGCCAGCAGCCTCCTTGGTGGACTATATGGCTACACCTTC.

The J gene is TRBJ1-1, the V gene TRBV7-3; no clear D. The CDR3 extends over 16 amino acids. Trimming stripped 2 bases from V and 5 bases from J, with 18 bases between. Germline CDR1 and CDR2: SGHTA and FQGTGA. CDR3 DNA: TGTGCCAGCAGCTTATATGGCCCCGGTGTTGGGACTGAAGCTTTCTTT. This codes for CASSLYGPGVGTEAFF.

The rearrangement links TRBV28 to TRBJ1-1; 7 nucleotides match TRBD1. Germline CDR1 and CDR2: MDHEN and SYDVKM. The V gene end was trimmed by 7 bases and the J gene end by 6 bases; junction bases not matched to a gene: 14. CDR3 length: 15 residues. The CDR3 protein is CASTLGGGQKAEAFF. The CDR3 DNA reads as TGTGCCAGCACCCTAGGTGGGGGACAGAAGGCTGAAGCTTTCTTT.

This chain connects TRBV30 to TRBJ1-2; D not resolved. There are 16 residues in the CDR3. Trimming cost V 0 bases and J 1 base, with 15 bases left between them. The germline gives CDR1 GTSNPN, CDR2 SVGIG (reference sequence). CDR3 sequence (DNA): TGTGCCTGGAGTGTACCATTCTGGCGCCGTAACTATGGCTACACCTTC. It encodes CAWSVPFWRRNYGYTF.

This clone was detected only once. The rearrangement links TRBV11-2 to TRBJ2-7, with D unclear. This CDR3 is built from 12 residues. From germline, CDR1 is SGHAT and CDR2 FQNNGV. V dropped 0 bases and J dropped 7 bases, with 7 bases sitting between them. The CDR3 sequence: CASSLEPSEQYF. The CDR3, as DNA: TGTGCCAGCAGCTTAGAACCATCTGAGCAGTACTTC.

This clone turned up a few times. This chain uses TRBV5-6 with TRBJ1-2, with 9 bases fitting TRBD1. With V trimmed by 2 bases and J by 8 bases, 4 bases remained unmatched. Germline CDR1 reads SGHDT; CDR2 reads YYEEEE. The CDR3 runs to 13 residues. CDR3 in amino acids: CASSLQGARGYTF. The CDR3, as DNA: TGTGCCAGCAGCTTACAGGGGGCGCGCGGCTACACCTTC.

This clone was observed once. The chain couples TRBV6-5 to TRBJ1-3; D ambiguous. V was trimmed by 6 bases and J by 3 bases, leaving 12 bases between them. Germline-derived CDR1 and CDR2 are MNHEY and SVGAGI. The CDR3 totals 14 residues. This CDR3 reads CASSPYHNGNTIYF. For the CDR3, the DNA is TGTGCCAGCAGCCCATACCACAATGGAAACACCATATATTTT.

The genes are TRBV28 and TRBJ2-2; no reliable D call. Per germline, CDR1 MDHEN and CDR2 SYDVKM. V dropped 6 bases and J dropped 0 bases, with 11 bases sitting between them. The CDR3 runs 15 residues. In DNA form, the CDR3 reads TGTGCCAGCAGGGGCGGACGGGCGAACACCGGGGAGCTGTTTTTT. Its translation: CASRGGRANTGELFF.

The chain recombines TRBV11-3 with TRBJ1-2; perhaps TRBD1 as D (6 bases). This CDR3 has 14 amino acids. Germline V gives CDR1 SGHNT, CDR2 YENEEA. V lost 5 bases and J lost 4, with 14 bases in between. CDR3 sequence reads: CASSRTTGLYGYTF. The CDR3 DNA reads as TGTGCCAGCAGCCGCACGACAGGTCTCTATGGCTACACCTTC.

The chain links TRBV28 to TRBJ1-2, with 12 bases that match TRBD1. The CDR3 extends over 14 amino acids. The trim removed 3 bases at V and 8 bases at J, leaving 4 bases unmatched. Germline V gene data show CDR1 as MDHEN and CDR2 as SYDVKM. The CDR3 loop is CASSFRGQGAGYTF. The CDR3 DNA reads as TGTGCCAGCAGTTTCCGGGGACAGGGGGCCGGCTACACCTTC.

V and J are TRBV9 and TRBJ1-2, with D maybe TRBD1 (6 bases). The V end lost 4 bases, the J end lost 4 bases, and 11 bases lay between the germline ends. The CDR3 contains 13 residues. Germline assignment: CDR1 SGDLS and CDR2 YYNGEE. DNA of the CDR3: TGTGCCAGCAGCACCTCGACAGGCTATGGCTACACCTTC. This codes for CASSTSTGYGYTF.

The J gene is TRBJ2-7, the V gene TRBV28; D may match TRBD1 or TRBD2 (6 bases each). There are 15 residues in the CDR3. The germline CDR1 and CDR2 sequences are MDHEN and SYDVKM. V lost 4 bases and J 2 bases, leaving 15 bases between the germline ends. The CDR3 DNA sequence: TGTGCCAGCAGTTCCCACGGGGGCGGACCCTACGAGCAGTACTTC. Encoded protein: CASSSHGGGPYEQYF. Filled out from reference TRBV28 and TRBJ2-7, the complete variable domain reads DVKVTQSSRYLVKRTGEKVFLECVQDMDHENMFWYRQDPGLGLRLIYFSYDVKMKEKGDIPEGYSVSREKKERFSLILESASTNQTSMYLCASSSHGGGPYEQYFGPGTRLTVT.

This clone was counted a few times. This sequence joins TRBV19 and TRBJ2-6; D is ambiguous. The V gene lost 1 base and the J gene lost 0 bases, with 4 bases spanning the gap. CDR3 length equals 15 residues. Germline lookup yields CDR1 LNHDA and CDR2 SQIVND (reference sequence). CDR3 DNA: TGTGCCAGTAGTATAGTGGACTCTGGGGCCAACGTCCTGACTTTC. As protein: CASSIVDSGANVLTF. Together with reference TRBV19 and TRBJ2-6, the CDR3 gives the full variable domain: DGGITQSPKYLFRKEGQNVTLSCEQNLNHDAMYWYRQDPGQGLRLIYYSQIVNDFQKGDIAEGYSVSREKKESFPLTVTSAQKNPTAFYLCASSIVDSGANVLTFGAGSRLTVL.

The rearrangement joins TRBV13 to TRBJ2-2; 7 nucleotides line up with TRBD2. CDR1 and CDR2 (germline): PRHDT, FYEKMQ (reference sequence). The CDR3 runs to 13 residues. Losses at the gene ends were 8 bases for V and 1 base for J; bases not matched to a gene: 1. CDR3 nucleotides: TGTGCCAGCGCGGGGGAGAACACCGGGGAGCTGTTTTTT. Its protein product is CASAGENTGELFF. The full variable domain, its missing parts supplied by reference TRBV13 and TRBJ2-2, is AAGVIQSPRHLIKEKRETATLKCYPIPRHDTVYWYQQGPGQDPQFLISFYEKMQSDKGSIPDRFSAQQFSDYHSELNMSSLELGDSALYFCASAGENTGELFFGEGSRLTVL.

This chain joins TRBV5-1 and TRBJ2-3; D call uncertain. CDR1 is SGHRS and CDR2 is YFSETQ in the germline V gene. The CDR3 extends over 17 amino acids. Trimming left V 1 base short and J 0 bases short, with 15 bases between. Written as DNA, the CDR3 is TGCGCCAGCAGCTTGTTTGGGCAGACTTCTAGCACAGATACGCAGTATTTT. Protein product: CASSLFGQTSSTDTQYF.

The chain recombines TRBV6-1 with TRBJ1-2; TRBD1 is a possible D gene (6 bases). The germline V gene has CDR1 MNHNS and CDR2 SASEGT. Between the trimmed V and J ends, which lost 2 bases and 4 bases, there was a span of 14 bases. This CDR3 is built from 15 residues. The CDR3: CASSENRADLYGYTF. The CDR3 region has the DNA TGTGCCAGCAGTGAAAACAGGGCGGATCTCTATGGCTACACCTTC.

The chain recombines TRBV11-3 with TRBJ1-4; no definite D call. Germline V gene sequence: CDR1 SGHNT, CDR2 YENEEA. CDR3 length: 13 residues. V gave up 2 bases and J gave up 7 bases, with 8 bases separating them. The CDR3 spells CASSLRLFEKLFF. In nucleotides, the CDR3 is TGTGCCAGCAGCTTACGTCTTTTTGAAAAACTGTTTTTT. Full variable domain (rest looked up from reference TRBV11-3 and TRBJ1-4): EAGVVQSPRYKIIEKKQPVAFWCNPISGHNTLYWYLQNLGQGPELLIRYENEEAVDDSQLPKDRFSAERLKGVDSTLKIQPAELGDSAVYLCASSLRLFEKLFFGSGTQLSVL.

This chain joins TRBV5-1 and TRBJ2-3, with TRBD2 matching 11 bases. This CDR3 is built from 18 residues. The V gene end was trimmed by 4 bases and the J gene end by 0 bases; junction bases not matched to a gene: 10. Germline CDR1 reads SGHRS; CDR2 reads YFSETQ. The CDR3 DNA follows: TGCGCCAGCAGCATACTAGCGGGAGTTCCCTCTAGCACAGATACGCAGTATTTT. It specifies CASSILAGVPSSTDTQYF.

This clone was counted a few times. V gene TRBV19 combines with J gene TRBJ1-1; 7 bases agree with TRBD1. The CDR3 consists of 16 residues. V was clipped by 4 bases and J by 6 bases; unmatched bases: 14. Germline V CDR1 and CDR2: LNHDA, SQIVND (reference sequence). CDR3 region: CASSSLGQTRLAEAFF. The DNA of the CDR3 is TGTGCCAGTAGTAGCCTGGGACAGACGCGGCTCGCTGAAGCTTTCTTT.

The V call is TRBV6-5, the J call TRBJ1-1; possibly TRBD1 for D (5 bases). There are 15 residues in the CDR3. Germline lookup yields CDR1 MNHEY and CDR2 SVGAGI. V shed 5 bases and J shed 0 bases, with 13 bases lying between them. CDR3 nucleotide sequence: TGTGCCAGCAGTCCCCTCGGGACCCTGAACACTGAAGCTTTCTTT. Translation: CASSPLGTLNTEAFF.

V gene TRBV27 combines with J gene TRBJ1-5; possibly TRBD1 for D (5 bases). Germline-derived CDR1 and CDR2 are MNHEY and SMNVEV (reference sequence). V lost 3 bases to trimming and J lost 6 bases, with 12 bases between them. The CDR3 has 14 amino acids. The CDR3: CASSFLGVGQPQHF. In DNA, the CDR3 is TGTGCCAGCAGTTTCTTGGGGGTGGGTCAGCCCCAGCATTTT.

The CDR3 nucleotides are TGTGCCAGCAGTTTTACAGGGCTCTACGAGCAGTACTTC. This sequence encodes CASSFTGLYEQYF. The chain combines TRBV28 with TRBJ2-7; tentatively, D is TRBD1 (6 bases). Trimming took 3 bases from V and 3 from J, leaving 9 bases between them. Germline V gene lookup returns CDR1 MDHEN and CDR2 SYDVKM. The CDR3 sequence is 13 residues long.

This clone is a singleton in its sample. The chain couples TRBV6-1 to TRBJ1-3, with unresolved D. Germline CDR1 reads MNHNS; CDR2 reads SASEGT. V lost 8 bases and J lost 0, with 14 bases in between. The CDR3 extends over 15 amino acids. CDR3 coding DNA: TGTGCCAGCTCGTTCCAGGAGAACTCTGGAAACACCATATATTTT. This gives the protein CASSFQENSGNTIYF.